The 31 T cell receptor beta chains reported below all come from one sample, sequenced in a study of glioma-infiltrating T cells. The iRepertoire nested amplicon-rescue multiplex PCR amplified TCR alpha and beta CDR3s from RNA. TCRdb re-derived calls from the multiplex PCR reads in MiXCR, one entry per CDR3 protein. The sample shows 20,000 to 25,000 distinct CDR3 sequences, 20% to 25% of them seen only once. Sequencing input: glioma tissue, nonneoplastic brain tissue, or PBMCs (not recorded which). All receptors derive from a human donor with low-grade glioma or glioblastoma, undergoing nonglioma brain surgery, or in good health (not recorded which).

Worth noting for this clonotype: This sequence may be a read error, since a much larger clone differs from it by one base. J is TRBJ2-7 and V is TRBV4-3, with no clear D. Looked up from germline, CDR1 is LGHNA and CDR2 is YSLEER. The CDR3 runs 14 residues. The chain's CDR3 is CASSQDSTTYEQHF. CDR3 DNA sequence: TGCGCCAGCAGCCAAGACTCGACCACCTACGAGCAGCACTTC.

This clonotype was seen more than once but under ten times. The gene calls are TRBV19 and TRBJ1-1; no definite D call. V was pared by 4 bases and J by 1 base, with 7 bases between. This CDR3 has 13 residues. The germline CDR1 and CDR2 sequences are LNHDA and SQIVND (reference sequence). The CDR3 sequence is CASSTARNTEAFF. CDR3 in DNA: TGTGCCAGTAGTACGGCAAGGAACACTGAAGCTTTCTTT.

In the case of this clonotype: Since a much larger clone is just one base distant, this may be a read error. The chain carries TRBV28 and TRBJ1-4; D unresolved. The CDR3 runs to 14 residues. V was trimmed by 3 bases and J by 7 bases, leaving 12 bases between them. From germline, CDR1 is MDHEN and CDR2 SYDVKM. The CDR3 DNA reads TGTGCCAGCAGTTTCCGAGGGAAGGGTGAAAAACTGTTTTTT. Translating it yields CASSFRGKGEKLFF. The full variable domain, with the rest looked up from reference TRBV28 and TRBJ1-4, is DVKVTQSSRYLVKRTGEKVFLECVQDMDHENMFWYRQDPGLGLRLIYFSYDVKMKEKGDIPEGYSVSREKKERFSLILESASTNQTSMYLCASSFRGKGEKLFFGSGTQLSVL.

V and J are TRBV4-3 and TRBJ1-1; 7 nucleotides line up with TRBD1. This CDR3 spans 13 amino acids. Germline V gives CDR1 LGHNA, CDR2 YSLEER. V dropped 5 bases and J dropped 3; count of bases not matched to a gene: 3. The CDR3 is CASSEQGHTEAFF. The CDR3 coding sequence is TGCGCCAGCAGCGAACAGGGGCACACTGAAGCTTTCTTT.

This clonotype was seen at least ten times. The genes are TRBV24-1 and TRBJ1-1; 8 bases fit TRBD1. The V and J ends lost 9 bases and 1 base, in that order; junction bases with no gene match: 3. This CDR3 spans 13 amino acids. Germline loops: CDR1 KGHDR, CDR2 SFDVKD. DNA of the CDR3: TGTGCCACCGGGACAGGCCGGAACACTGAAGCTTTCTTT. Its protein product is CATGTGRNTEAFF.

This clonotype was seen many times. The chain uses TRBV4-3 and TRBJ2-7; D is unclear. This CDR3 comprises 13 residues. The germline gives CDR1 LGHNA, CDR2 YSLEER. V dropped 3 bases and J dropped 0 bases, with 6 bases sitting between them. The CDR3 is CASSQGSSYEQYF. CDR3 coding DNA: TGCGCCAGCAGCCAGGGAAGCTCCTACGAGCAGTACTTC.

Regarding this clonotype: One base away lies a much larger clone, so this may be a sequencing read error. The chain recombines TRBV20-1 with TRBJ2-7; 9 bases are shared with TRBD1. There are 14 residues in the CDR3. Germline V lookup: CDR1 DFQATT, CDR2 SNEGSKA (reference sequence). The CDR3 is CTHLVPGQGWEQYF. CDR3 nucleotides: TGCACCCATCTCGTCCCGGGACAGGGTTGGGAGCAGTACTTC.

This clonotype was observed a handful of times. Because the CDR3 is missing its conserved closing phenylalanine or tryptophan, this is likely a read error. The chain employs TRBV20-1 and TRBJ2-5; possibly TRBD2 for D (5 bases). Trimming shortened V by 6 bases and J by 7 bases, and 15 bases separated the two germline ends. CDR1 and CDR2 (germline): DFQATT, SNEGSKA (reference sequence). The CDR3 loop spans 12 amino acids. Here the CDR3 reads CSASPGSGTQYL. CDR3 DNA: TGCAGTGCCAGCCCGGGGTCGGGGACCCAGTACCTC.

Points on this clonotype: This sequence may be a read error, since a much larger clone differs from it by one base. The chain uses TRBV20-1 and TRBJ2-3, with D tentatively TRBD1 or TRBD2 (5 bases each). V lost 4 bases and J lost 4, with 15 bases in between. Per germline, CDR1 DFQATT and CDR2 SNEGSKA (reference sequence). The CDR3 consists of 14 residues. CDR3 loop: CSAIDSLGADTQYF. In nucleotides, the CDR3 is TGCAGTGCTATAGACTCCCTGGGGGCAGATACGCAGTATTTT.

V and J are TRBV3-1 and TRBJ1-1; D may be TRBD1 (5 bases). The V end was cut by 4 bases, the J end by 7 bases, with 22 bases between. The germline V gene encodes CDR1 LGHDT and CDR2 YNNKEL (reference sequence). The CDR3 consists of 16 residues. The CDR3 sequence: CASSPSPRARGGEAFF. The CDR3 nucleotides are TGTGCCAGCAGCCCCAGTCCCCGGGCCCGCGGGGGTGAAGCTTTCTTT.

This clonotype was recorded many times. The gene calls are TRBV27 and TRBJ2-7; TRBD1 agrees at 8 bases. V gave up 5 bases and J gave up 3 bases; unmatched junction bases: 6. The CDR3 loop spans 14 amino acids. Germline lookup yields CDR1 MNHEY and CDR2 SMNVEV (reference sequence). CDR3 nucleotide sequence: TGTGCCAGCAGTCCCAGGGGGCCGGTCTACGAGCAGTACTTC. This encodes CASSPRGPVYEQYF.

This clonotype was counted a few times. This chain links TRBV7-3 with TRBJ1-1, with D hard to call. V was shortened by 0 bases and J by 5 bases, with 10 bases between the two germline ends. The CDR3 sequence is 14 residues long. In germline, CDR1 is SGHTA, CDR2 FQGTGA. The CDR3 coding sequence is TGTGCCAGCAGCTTAACTGTCGGGTTGACTGAAGCTTTCTTT. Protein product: CASSLTVGLTEAFF.

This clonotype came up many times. DNA of the CDR3: TGCAGTGCTTTGCGGACAGAGTACACTGAAGCTTTCTTT. It yields the protein CSALRTEYTEAFF. The rearrangement joins TRBV20-1 to TRBJ1-1, with a possible D match to TRBD1 (6 bases). The CDR3 is made up of 13 amino acids. Looked up from germline, CDR1 is DFQATT and CDR2 is SNEGSKA (reference sequence). Trimming removed 5 bases at V and 3 bases at J, with 13 bases between.

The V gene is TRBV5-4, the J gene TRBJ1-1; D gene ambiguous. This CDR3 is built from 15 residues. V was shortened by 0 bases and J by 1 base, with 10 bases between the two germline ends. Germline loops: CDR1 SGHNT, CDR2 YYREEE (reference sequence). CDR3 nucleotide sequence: TGTGCCAGCAGCTTGGGGACTATCGGGAACACTGAAGCTTTCTTT. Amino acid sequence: CASSLGTIGNTEAFF.

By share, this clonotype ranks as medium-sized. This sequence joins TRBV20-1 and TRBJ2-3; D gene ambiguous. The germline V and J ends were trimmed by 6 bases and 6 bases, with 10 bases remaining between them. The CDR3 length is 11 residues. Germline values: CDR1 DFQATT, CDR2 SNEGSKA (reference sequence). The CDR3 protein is CSANPRDTQYF. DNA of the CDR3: TGCAGTGCAAATCCGCGGGATACGCAGTATTTT.

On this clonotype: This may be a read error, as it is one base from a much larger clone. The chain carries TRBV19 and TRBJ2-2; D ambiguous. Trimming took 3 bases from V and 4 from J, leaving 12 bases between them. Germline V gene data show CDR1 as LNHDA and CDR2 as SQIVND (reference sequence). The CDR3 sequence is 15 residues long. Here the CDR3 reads CASSIEGYSTGELFF. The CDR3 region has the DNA TGTGCCAGTAGTATCGAAGGGTACTCCACCGGGGAGCTGTTTTTT.

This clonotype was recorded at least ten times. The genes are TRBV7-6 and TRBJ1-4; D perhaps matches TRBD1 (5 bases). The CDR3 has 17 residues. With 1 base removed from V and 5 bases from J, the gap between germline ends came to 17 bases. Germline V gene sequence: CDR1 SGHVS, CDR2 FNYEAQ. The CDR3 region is CASSLDARARLNEKLFF. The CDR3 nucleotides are TGTGCCAGCAGCTTAGATGCCAGGGCGAGGCTCAATGAAAAACTGTTTTTT.

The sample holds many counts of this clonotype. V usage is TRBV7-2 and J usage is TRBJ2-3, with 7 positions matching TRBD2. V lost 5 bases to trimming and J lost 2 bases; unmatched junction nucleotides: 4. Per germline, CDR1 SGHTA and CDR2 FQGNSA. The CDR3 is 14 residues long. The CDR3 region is CASSALAATDTQYF. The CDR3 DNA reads TGTGCCAGCAGCGCTCTAGCGGCCACAGATACGCAGTATTTT.

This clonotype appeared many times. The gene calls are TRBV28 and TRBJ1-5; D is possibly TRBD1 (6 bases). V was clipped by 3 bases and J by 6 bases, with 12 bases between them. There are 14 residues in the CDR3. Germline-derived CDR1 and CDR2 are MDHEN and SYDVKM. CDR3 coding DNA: TGTGCCAGCAGTTTCACCAGGGGAGGTCAGCCCCAGCATTTT. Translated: CASSFTRGGQPQHF.

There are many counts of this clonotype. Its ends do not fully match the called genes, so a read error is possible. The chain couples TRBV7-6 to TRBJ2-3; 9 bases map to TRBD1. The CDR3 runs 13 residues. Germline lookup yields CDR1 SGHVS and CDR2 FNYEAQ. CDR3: CARSSTGGDTQYF. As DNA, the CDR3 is TGTGCCCGCAGCTCGACAGGGGGTGATACGCAGTATTTT.

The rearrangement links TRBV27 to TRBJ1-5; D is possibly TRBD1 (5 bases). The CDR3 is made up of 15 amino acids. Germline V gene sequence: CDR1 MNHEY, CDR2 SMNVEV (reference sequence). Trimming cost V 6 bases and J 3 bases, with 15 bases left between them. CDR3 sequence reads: CASRPGMGPNQPQHF. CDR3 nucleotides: TGTGCCAGCAGGCCGGGCATGGGGCCCAATCAGCCCCAGCATTTT.

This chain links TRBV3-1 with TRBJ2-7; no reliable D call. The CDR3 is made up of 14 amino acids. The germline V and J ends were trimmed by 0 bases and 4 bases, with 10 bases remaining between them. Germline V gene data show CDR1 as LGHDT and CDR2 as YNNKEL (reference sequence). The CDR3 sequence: CASSQDNWGYEQYF. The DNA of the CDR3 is TGTGCCAGCAGCCAAGACAATTGGGGTTACGAGCAGTACTTC.

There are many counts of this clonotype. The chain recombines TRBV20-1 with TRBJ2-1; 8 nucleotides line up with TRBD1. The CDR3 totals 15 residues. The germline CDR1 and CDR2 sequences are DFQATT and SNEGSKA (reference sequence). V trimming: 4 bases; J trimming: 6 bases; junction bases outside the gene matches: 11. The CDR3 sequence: CSATPAGGARNEQFF. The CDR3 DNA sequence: TGCAGTGCTACCCCTGCAGGGGGCGCACGCAATGAGCAGTTCTTC.

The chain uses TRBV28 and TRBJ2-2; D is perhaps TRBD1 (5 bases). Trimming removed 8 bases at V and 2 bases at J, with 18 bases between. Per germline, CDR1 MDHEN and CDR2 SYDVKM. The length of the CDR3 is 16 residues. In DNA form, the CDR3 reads TGTGCCAGCTTCCGTCAAGGGGCGATAAACACCGGGGAGCTGTTTTTT. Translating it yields CASFRQGAINTGELFF.

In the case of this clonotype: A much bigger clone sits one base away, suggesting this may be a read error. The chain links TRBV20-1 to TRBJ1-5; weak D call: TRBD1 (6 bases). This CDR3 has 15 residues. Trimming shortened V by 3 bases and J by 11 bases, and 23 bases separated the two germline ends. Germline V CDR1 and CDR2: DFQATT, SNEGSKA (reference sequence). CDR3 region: CSARGGRNAGQAQHF. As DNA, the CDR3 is TGCAGTGCTAGGGGGGGGCGCAATGCGGGCCAGGCCCAGCATTTT.

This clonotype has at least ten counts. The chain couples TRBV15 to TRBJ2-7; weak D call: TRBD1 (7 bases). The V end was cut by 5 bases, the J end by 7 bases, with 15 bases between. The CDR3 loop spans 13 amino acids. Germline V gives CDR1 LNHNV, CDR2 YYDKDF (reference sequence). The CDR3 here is CATSGGTQGEQYF. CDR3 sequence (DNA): TGTGCCACCAGCGGGGGGACACAGGGGGAGCAGTACTTC.

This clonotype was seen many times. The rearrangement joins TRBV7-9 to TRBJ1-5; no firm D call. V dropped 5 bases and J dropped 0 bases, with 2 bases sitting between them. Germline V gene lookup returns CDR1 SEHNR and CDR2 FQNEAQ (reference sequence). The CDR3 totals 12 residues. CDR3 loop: CASSASNQPQHF. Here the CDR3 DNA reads TGTGCCAGCAGCGCTAGCAATCAGCCCCAGCATTTT.

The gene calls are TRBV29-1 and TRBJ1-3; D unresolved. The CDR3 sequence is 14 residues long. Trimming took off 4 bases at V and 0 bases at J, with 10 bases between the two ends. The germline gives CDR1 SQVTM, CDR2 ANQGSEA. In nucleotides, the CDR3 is TGCAGCGTTGGGACCGCTGACTCTGGAAACACCATATATTTT. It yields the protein CSVGTADSGNTIYF.

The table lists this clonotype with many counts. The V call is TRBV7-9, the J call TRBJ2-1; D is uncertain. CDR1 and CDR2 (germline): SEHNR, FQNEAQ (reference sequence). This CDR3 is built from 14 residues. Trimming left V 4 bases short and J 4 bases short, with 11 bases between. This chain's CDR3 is CASSSRTVYNEQFF. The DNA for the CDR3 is TGTGCCAGCAGCTCCCGGACGGTTTACAATGAGCAGTTCTTC.

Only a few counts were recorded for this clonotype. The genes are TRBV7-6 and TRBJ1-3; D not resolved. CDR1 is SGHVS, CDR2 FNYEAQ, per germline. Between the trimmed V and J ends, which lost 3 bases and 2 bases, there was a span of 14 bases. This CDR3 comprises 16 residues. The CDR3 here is CASSFGRPGAGNTIYF. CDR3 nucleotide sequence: TGTGCCAGCAGCTTTGGGAGACCCGGGGCTGGAAACACCATATATTTT.

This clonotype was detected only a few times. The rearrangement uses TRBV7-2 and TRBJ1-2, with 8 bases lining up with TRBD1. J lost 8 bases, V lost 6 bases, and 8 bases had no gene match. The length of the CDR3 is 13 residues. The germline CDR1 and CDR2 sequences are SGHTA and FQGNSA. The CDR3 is CASRADRDEGYTF. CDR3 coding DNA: TGTGCCAGCAGGGCGGACAGGGATGAAGGCTACACCTTC.